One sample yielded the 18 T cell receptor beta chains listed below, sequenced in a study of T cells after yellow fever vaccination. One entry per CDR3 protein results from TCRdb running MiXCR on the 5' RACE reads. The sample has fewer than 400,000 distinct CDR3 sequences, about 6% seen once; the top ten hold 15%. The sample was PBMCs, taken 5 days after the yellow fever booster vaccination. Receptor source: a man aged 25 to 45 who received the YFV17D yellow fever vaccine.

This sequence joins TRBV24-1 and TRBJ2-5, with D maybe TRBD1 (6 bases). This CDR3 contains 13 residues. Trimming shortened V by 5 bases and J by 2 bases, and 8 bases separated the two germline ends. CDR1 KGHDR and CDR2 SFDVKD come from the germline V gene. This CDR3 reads CATSGRGQETQYF. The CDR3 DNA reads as TGTGCCACCAGTGGCAGGGGTCAAGAGACCCAGTACTTC.

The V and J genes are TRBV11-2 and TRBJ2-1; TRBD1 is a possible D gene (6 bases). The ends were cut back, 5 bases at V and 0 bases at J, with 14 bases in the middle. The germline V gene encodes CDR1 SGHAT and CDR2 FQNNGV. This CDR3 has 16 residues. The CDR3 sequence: CASSPLGAGSYNEQFF. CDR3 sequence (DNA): TGTGCCAGCAGCCCCTTGGGGGCGGGCTCCTACAATGAGCAGTTCTTC.

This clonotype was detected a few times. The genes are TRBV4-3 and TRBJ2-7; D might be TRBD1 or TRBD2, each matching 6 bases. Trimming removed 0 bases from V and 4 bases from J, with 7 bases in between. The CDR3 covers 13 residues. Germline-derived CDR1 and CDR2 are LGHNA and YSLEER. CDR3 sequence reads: CASSQEGGYEQYF. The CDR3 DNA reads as TGCGCCAGCAGCCAAGAAGGGGGGTACGAGCAGTACTTC.

CDR3 amino acids: CSARVSGTDEKLFF. The CDR3 DNA sequence: TGCAGTGCTAGAGTGAGCGGGACAGATGAAAAACTGTTTTTT. The rearrangement links TRBV20-1 to TRBJ1-4; 7 nucleotides agree with TRBD1. CDR3 length: 14 residues. V trimming: 1 base; J trimming: 6 bases; junction bases outside the gene matches: 5. The germline V gene encodes CDR1 DFQATT and CDR2 SNEGSKA (reference sequence).

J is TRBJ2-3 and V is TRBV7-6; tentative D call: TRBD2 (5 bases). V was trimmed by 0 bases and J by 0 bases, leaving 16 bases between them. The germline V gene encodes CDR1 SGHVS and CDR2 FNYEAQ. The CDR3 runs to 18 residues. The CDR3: CASSLAQLERLSTDTQYF. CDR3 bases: TGTGCCAGCAGCTTAGCGCAACTAGAACGGTTAAGCACAGATACGCAGTATTTT.

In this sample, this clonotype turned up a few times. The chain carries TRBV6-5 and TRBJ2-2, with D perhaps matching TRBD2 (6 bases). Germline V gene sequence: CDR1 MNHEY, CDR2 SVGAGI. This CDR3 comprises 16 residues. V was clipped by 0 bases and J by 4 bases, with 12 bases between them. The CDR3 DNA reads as TGTGCCAGCAGTTACTCGAGACGGACTACCACCGGGGAGCTGTTTTTT. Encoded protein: CASSYSRRTTTGELFF.

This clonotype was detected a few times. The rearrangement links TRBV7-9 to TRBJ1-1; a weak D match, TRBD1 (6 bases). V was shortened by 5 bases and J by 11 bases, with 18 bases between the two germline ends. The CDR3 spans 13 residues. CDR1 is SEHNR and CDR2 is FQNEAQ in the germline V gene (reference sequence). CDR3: CASSPRQDPRAFF. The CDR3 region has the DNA TGTGCCAGCAGCCCAAGACAGGATCCCCGGGCTTTCTTT.

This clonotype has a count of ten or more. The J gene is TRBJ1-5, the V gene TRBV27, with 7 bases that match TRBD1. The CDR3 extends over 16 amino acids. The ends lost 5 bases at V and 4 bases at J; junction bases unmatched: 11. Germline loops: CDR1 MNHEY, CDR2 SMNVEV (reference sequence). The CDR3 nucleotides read TGTGCCAGCAGTATCGCCTACAGGGGTGGGAATCAGCCCCAGCATTTT. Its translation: CASSIAYRGGNQPQHF.

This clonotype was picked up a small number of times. CDR3 loop: CASSQASGFSYEQYF. The CDR3 DNA follows: TGTGCCAGCAGCCAAGCTAGCGGGTTCTCCTACGAGCAGTACTTC. The V and J genes are TRBV4-2 and TRBJ2-7; TRBD2 matches at 8 bases. J gave up 0 bases and V 1 base, and 2 bases lay outside the gene matches. Germline V gene sequence: CDR1 LGHNA, CDR2 YNFKEQ. This CDR3 spans 15 amino acids.

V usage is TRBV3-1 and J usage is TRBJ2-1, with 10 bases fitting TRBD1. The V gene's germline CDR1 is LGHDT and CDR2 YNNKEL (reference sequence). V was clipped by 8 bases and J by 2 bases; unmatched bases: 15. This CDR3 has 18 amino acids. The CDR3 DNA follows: TGTGCCAGCTCCAAGGATGTGGTAGGGACAGGGGCCTACAATGAGCAGTTCTTC. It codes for CASSKDVVGTGAYNEQFF.

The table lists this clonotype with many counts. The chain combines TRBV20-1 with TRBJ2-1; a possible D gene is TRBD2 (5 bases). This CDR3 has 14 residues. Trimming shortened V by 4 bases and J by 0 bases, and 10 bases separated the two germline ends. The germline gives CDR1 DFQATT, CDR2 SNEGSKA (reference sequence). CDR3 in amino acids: CSANGENSYNEQFF. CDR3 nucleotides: TGCAGTGCTAATGGGGAGAACTCCTACAATGAGCAGTTCTTC.

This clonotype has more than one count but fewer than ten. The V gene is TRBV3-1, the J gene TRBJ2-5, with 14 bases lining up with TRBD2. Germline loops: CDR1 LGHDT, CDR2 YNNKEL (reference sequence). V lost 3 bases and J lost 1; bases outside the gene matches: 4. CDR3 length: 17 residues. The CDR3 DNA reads TGTGCCAGCAGCCACCCGGGACTAGCGGGAGTCCAAGAGACCCAGTACTTC. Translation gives CASSHPGLAGVQETQYF.

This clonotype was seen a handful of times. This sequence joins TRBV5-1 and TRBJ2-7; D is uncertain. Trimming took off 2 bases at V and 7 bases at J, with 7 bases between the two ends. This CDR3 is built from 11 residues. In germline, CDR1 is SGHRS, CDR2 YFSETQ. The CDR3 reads CASSLSEEQYF. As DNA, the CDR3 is TGCGCCAGCAGCTTAAGCGAGGAGCAGTACTTC.

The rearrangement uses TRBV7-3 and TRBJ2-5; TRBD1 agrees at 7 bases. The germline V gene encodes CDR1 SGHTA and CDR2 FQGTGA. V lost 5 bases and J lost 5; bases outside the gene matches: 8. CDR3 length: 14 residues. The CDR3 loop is CASSLSTGSETQYF. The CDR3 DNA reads TGTGCCAGCAGCCTATCGACAGGGTCGGAGACCCAGTACTTC.

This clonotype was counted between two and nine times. CDR3 in DNA: TGTGCCAGCAGGTCGGACTCTACGCAGCAGTATTTT. It translates to CASRSDSTQQYF. This chain connects TRBV7-9 to TRBJ2-3; D may be TRBD2 (5 bases). Germline-derived CDR1 and CDR2 are SEHNR and FQNEAQ (reference sequence). V gave up 6 bases and J gave up 11 bases, with 15 bases separating them. This CDR3 has 12 residues. The full variable domain, with the rest looked up from reference TRBV7-9 and TRBJ2-3, is DTGVSQNPRHKITKRGQNVTFRCDPISEHNRLYWYRQTLGQGPEFLTYFQNEAQLEKSRLLSDRFSAERPKGSFSTLEIQRTEQGDSAMYLCASRSDSTQQYFGPGTRLTVL.

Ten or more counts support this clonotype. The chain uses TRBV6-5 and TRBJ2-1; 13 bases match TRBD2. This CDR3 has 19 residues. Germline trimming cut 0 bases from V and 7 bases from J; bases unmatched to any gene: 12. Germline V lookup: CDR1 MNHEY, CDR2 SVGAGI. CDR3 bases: TGTGCCAGCAGTTACTCCCGGGGGAGGACTAGCGGGAGCAAGAATGAGCAGTTCTTC. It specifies CASSYSRGRTSGSKNEQFF.

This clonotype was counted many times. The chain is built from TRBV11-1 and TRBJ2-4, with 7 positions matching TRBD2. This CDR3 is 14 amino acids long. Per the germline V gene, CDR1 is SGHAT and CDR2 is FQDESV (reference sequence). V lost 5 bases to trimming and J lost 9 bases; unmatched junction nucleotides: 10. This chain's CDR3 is CASSQRGAQGIQYF. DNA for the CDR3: TGTGCCAGCAGCCAGCGGGGCGCCCAGGGCATTCAGTACTTC.

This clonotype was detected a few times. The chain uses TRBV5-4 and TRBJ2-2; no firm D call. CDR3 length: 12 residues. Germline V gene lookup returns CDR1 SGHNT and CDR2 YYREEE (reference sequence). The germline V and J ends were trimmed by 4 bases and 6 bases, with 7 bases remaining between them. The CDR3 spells CASSPSAGELFF. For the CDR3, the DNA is TGTGCCAGCAGCCCTTCAGCCGGGGAGCTGTTTTTT.